This passage covers 18 T cell receptor beta chains from one sample sequenced in a study of beta chain features in type 1 diabetes. Expressed TCRB transcripts were sequenced because the isolated RNA had all been reverse transcribed beforehand. The data were produced by immunoSEQ multiplex PCR, yet TCRdb's version contains in-frame clones alone and is incomplete. The repertoire has 850,000 to 900,000 clones, about a sixth of them found once; the top ten carry around 0.02%. The specimen was naive CD4+ T cells from blood. These receptors were obtained from a woman younger than 30 in good health.

This sequence joins TRBV15 and TRBJ2-1; 7 bases match TRBD2. V gave up 1 base and J gave up 6 bases; unmatched junction bases: 9. The CDR3 covers 16 residues. Germline CDR1 reads LNHNV; CDR2 reads YYDKDF (reference sequence). As DNA, the CDR3 is TGTGCCACCAGCAGAGTTGTGGGAGGGTCCGCCAATGAGCAGTTCTTC. Translated: CATSRVVGGSANEQFF.

V gene TRBV7-9 combines with J gene TRBJ2-7; D gene ambiguous. V was pared by 1 base and J by 0 bases, with 7 bases between. CDR1 is SEHNR and CDR2 is FQNEAQ in the germline V gene (reference sequence). The CDR3 covers 14 residues. The CDR3 sequence is CASSLEGLSYEQYF. The CDR3 nucleotides are TGTGCCAGCAGCTTAGAAGGCCTCTCCTACGAGCAGTACTTC.

There are a few counts of this clone. The chain links TRBV25-1 to TRBJ2-5; tentative D call: TRBD1 (5 bases). CDR3 length: 14 amino acids. Germline CDR1 MGHDK, CDR2 SYGVNS. Trimming stripped 1 base from V and 5 bases from J, with 11 bases between. This chain's CDR3 is CASSESAGWETQYF. The DNA for the CDR3 is TGTGCCAGCAGTGAATCGGCAGGGTGGGAGACCCAGTACTTC.

This clone turned up a few times. The chain has TRBV19 and TRBJ1-1; 7 bases map to TRBD1. Germline lookup yields CDR1 LNHDA and CDR2 SQIVND (reference sequence). This CDR3 has 15 residues. The trim removed 3 bases at V and 1 base at J, leaving 5 bases unmatched. This chain's CDR3 is CASSMINRGNTEAFF. CDR3 nucleotide sequence: TGTGCCAGTAGTATGATCAACAGGGGGAACACTGAAGCTTTCTTT.

This clone showed up just a few times. The chain couples TRBV19 to TRBJ1-4, with D perhaps matching TRBD1 (6 bases). The germline V gene encodes CDR1 LNHDA and CDR2 SQIVND (reference sequence). The CDR3 runs to 15 residues. V was trimmed by 6 bases and J by 4 bases, leaving 15 bases between them. The CDR3 region has the DNA TGTGCCAGTAGCCACGGACAGCTTAATAATGAAAAACTGTTTTTT. Translation gives CASSHGQLNNEKLFF.

This clone appeared once. The rearrangement links TRBV5-1 to TRBJ1-4, with 9 nucleotides matching TRBD1. The CDR3 spans 16 residues. Germline trimming cut 1 base from V and 3 bases from J; bases unmatched to any gene: 4. Germline-derived CDR1 and CDR2 are SGHRS and YFSETQ. The CDR3 is CASSLNGQGSNEKLFF. Here the CDR3 DNA reads TGCGCCAGCAGCTTGAACGGACAGGGGTCTAATGAAAAACTGTTTTTT.

This clone was counted a few times. At the DNA level, this CDR3 is encoded by other sequences in the same sample as well. The gene calls are TRBV7-2 and TRBJ2-6; maybe TRBD1 (5 bases). The CDR3 extends over 16 amino acids. The germline CDR1 and CDR2 sequences are SGHTA and FQGNSA. Deletions cut 1 base from V and 0 bases from J, with 7 bases between. The CDR3 DNA sequence: TGTGCCAGCAGCTTAGGAAGGGGCTCTGGGGCCAACGTCCTGACTTTC. Translation: CASSLGRGSGANVLTF.

This sequence joins TRBV5-1 and TRBJ2-3; TRBD1 aligns across 11 bases. The CDR3 totals 15 residues. V shed 4 bases, J shed 6 bases, and the junction held 7 bases outside the gene matches. Germline V gene lookup returns CDR1 SGHRS and CDR2 YFSETQ. CDR3: CASSPGQGARDTQYF. As DNA, the CDR3 is TGCGCCAGCAGCCCCGGACAGGGGGCAAGGGATACGCAGTATTTT.

Note on this clone: Given a much more abundant clone one base away, this may be a read error. Within the sample, other DNA sequences also encode this same CDR3. The chain is built from TRBV7-2 and TRBJ2-7; possible D gene TRBD1, 6 bases. Germline CDR1 and CDR2: SGHTA and FQGNSA. Trimming removed 2 bases from V and 4 bases from J, with 6 bases in between. The CDR3 length is 12 residues. CDR3 amino acids: CASSLTGYEQYF. CDR3 coding DNA: TGTGCCAGCAGCTTAACAGGGTACGAGCAGTACTTC.

This sequence joins TRBV7-2 and TRBJ2-3; D is undetermined. The CDR3 contains 15 residues. Germline V gene sequence: CDR1 SGHTA, CDR2 FQGNSA. Between the trimmed V and J ends, which lost 1 base and 3 bases, there was a span of 11 bases. In DNA form, the CDR3 reads TGTGCCAGCAGCTTAGGAGCCGTACATACAGATACGCAGTATTTT. Translated, it gives CASSLGAVHTDTQYF.

This chain uses TRBV7-2 with TRBJ2-4; perhaps TRBD1 as D (6 bases). The V end was cut by 4 bases, the J end by 2 bases, with 15 bases between. Germline V gene lookup returns CDR1 SGHTA and CDR2 FQGNSA. The CDR3 covers 16 residues. DNA of the CDR3: TGTGCCAGCAGCTCCGGACAGTCTCCGACCAAAAACATTCAGTACTTC. This translates into CASSSGQSPTKNIQYF.

In this sample, this clone turned up a few times. The rearrangement links TRBV29-1 to TRBJ1-1; D is unclear. The germline V gene has CDR1 SQVTM and CDR2 ANQGSEA. The V end was cut by 0 bases, the J end by 0 bases, with 11 bases between. The CDR3 is made up of 15 amino acids. As DNA, the CDR3 is TGCAGCGTTGAAGAATTTTTGATGATGAACACTGAAGCTTTCTTT. Protein sequence: CSVEEFLMMNTEAFF.

The chain is built from TRBV7-8 and TRBJ2-1; D may correspond to TRBD1 or TRBD2 (6 bases each). Germline-derived CDR1 and CDR2 are SGHVS and FQNEAQ. The CDR3 length is 14 residues. Trimming pared 3 bases from V and 8 bases from J, leaving 14 bases between. The CDR3 loop reads CASSFGGGPYEQFF. CDR3 coding DNA: TGTGCCAGCAGCTTCGGAGGGGGGCCTTATGAGCAGTTCTTC.

This clone was seen a handful of times. V and J are TRBV6-5 and TRBJ2-1; 13 bases are shared with TRBD2. The V segment lost 2 bases and the J segment 5 bases; nucleotides outside the gene matches: 3. The CDR3 runs to 16 residues. Germline loops: CDR1 MNHEY, CDR2 SVGAGI. CDR3 sequence (DNA): TGTGCCAGCAGTTACACCGGACTAGCGGGAGACAATGAGCAGTTCTTC. Translation: CASSYTGLAGDNEQFF.

This clone has a single count. The gene calls are TRBV19 and TRBJ2-1, with D hard to call. Looked up from germline, CDR1 is LNHDA and CDR2 is SQIVND (reference sequence). There are 15 residues in the CDR3. Trimming removed 5 bases from V and 4 bases from J, with 15 bases in between. The CDR3 DNA sequence: TGTGCCAGTAGTTTCGCGATTCTGCGGTACAATGAGCAGTTCTTC. It translates to CASSFAILRYNEQFF. Full variable domain (outside the CDR3, taken from reference TRBV19 and TRBJ2-1): DGGITQSPKYLFRKEGQNVTLSCEQNLNHDAMYWYRQDPGQGLRLIYYSQIVNDFQKGDIAEGYSVSREKKESFPLTVTSAQKNPTAFYLCASSFAILRYNEQFFGPGTRLTVL.

This clone has just a few counts. V gene TRBV18 combines with J gene TRBJ2-2; the D is unclear. Between the trimmed V and J ends, which lost 4 bases and 6 bases, there was a span of 12 bases. Germline CDR1 reads KGHSH; CDR2 reads LQKENI. The CDR3 is 14 residues long. CDR3 in amino acids: CASSRMSASGELFF. CDR3 in DNA: TGTGCCAGCTCACGGATGTCGGCTTCCGGGGAGCTGTTTTTT.

The rearrangement joins TRBV6-1 to TRBJ2-1, with D tentatively TRBD2 (6 bases). Germline V CDR1 and CDR2: MNHNS, SASEGT. This CDR3 spans 13 amino acids. Trimming stripped 8 bases from V and 7 bases from J, with 15 bases between. The CDR3 loop reads CASWSWRGNEQFF. The CDR3 DNA reads as TGTGCCAGCTGGTCTTGGCGGGGTAATGAGCAGTTCTTC.

The chain uses TRBV10-3 and TRBJ2-3; tentative D call: TRBD1 (6 bases). V was shortened by 5 bases and J by 6 bases, with 18 bases between the two germline ends. The length of the CDR3 is 15 residues. Looked up from germline, CDR1 is ENHRY and CDR2 is SYGVKD. The CDR3 sequence: CAISPMTGVRDTQYF. CDR3 in DNA: TGTGCCATCAGTCCCATGACAGGCGTCAGGGATACGCAGTATTTT.